Below, 9 T cell receptor beta chains from the same sample are listed, as sequenced in a study of OX40 agonist ivuxolimab in advanced cancers. Sequencing was performed with immunoSEQ multiplex PCR; in TCRdb, only in-frame clones are kept and a portion is missing. The sample includes tens of thousands of clones, 60% to 85% of them seen just once. The sequences come from CD4+ or CD8+ T cells sorted from blood, collected in a trial of the OX40 agonist ivuxolimab. Receptor source: an adult with an advanced solid tumor such as melanoma, head and neck, liver or kidney cancer.

This sequence joins TRBV30 and TRBJ2-7; 7 nucleotides agree with TRBD1. In germline, CDR1 is GTSNPN, CDR2 SVGIG (reference sequence). The CDR3 is made up of 16 amino acids. The V gene end was trimmed by 0 bases and the J gene end by 1 base; junction bases not matched to a gene: 9. The CDR3 here is CAWSVTRTGDSYEQYF. Here the CDR3 DNA reads TGTGCCTGGAGTGTAACTCGGACAGGCGATTCCTACGAGCAGTACTTC. The full variable domain, in which reference TRBV30 and TRBJ2-7 provide the parts outside the CDR3, is SQTIHQWPATLVQPVGSPLSLECTVEGTSNPNLYWYRQAAGRGLQLLFYSVGIGQISSEVPQNLSASRPQDRQFILSSKKLLLSDSGFYLCAWSVTRTGDSYEQYFGPGTRLTVT.

This chain connects TRBV5-1 to TRBJ1-2; D is unclear. Deletions cut 0 bases from V and 3 bases from J, with 9 bases between. This CDR3 comprises 14 residues. Germline V lookup: CDR1 SGHRS, CDR2 YFSETQ. CDR3: CASSLDAGHYGYTF. The CDR3 DNA is TGCGCCAGCAGCTTGGATGCAGGACACTATGGCTACACCTTC.

This chain connects TRBV5-1 to TRBJ2-5, with 8 positions matching TRBD1. The CDR3 covers 14 residues. V was clipped by 4 bases and J by 5 bases; unmatched bases: 7. Germline CDR1 SGHRS, CDR2 YFSETQ. CDR3 DNA: TGCGCCAGCAGCCCCGGACAGGGCGGGGAGACCCAGTACTTC. This codes for CASSPGQGGETQYF.

This sequence joins TRBV28 and TRBJ1-2; D remains unclear. This CDR3 region has 16 residues. Germline V gene sequence: CDR1 MDHEN, CDR2 SYDVKM. Trimming took 1 base from V and 1 from J, leaving 13 bases between them. The CDR3 DNA follows: TGTGCCAGCAGTTTATCGGCGGTGGATAATAACTATGGCTACACCTTC. Translation gives CASSLSAVDNNYGYTF.

The rearrangement uses TRBV2 and TRBJ1-5, with 7 bases identical to TRBD1. The J segment lost 5 bases and the V segment lost 5 bases, leaving 3 bases of the junction unmatched. The CDR3 is made up of 13 amino acids. Germline V gene data show CDR1 as SNHLY and CDR2 as FYNNEI. The CDR3 protein is CASSQDRDQPQHF. In nucleotides, the CDR3 is TGTGCCAGCAGTCAAGACAGGGATCAGCCCCAGCATTTT.

Only a few counts were recorded for this clone. J is TRBJ1-3 and V is TRBV18, with D hard to call. This CDR3 has 16 amino acids. CDR1 is KGHSH, CDR2 LQKENI, per germline. Trimming took 1 base from V and 4 from J, leaving 14 bases between them. CDR3 DNA: TGTGCCAGCTCACCACAGGGTAAAGTGGTGGGAAACACCATATATTTT. Translated: CASSPQGKVVGNTIYF.

The genes are TRBV7-5 and TRBJ2-5. TRBV7-5 is marked as a pseudogene. The CDR3 sequence is 14 residues long. The CDR3 DNA sequence: TGTGTCTCAGGGGGGAGGGGTGGAGGAGAGACCCAGTACTTC. This encodes CVSGGRGGGETQYF.

CDR3 sequence: CASSHNEQFF. DNA for the CDR3: TGTGCCAGCAGTCACAATGAGCAGTTCTTC. This chain links TRBV6-1 with TRBJ2-1, with D unclear. Looked up from germline, CDR1 is MNHNS and CDR2 is SASEGT. The V end lost 5 bases, the J end lost 5 bases, and 1 base lay between the germline ends. The CDR3 has 10 residues.

The chain combines TRBV28 with TRBJ2-7; 8 bases align to TRBD1. Per germline, CDR1 MDHEN and CDR2 SYDVKM. This CDR3 contains 15 residues. V dropped 4 bases and J dropped 3; count of bases not matched to a gene: 8. Written as DNA, the CDR3 is TGTGCCAGCAGTTCAACCGGGACAGGCAACTACGAGCAGTACTTC. It specifies CASSSTGTGNYEQYF.